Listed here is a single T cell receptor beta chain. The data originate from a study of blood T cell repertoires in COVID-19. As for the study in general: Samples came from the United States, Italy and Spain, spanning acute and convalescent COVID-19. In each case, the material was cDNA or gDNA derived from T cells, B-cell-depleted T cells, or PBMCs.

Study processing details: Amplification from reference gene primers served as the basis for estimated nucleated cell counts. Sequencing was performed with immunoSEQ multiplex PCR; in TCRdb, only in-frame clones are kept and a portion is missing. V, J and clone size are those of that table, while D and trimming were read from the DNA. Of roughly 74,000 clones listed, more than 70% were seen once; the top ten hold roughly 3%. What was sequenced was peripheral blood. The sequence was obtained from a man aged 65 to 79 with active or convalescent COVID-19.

CDR3 protein: CASGAYRITGELFF. In DNA form, the CDR3 reads TGTGCCAGTGGGGCGTACCGAATCACCGGGGAGCTGTTTTTT. The genes are TRBV19 and TRBJ2-2; a possible D gene is TRBD1 (5 bases). The CDR3 length is 14 residues. V was cut by 8 bases and J by 4 bases, with 14 bases left in between. CDR1 and CDR2 from the germline V gene are LNHDA and SQIVND (reference sequence).